This T cell receptor (beta chain) was sequenced during a study of PD-L1 blockade in urothelial cancer. The overall study: When patients started atezolizumab around 2014, it was given at 1,200 mg intravenously every 3 weeks.

The time point is: pretreatment peripheral blood. Patients' cancers were locally advanced or metastatic urothelial carcinomas. Germline CDR1 SEHNR, CDR2 FQNEAQ (reference sequence). Trimming left V 4 bases short and J 8 bases short, with 26 bases between. This CDR3 spans 18 amino acids. The repertoire was sequenced with immunoSEQ multiplex PCR; TCRdb's copy has only in-frame clones and lacks some. This table has 80,000 to 90,000 clones, roughly 84% appearing once. Sequenced material: PBMCs, taken around atezolizumab (anti-PD-L1) treatment. The clonotype was recovered from a man in his sixties with urothelial cancer. The chain joins TRBV7-9 to TRBJ1-4; D might be TRBD1 (5 bases). CDR3 sequence reads: CASSSSARAGLLIEKLFF. The CDR3 DNA is TGTGCCAGCAGCTCTTCAGCCCGGGCAGGGCTTCTCATAGAAAAACTGTTTTTT.